One and the same sample provided the 2 T cell receptor beta chains below, sequenced in a study of T cell responses to AZD1222 COVID-19 vaccine. The table came from immunoSEQ multiplex PCR; TCRdb's copy has only in-frame clones and leaves some out. The sample has about 100,000 clones; just under 90% are singletons. The source material was peripheral blood, sampled on day 0 of AZD1222 vaccination. The receptor source for this set is an adult in good health.

The genes are TRBV19 and TRBJ1-3; TRBD1 might be the D (5 bases). Trimming took 9 bases from V and 0 from J, leaving 6 bases between them. Germline CDR1 LNHDA, CDR2 SQIVND (reference sequence). CDR3 size: 12 residues. In DNA form, the CDR3 reads TGTGCCAGCCAGGGCTCTGGAAACACCATATATTTT. Its translation: CASQGSGNTIYF.

In this sample, this clone turned up once. The V gene is TRBV7-9, the J gene TRBJ2-7; 10 positions agree with TRBD1. Trimming at V came to 5 bases and at J to 4 bases, leaving 5 bases not matched to a gene. The CDR3 is made up of 14 amino acids. CDR1 is SEHNR and CDR2 is FQNEAQ in the germline V gene (reference sequence). DNA for the CDR3: TGTGCCAGCAGCAAGGGACAGGGGTTATACGAGCAGTACTTC. This codes for CASSKGQGLYEQYF.